One sample yielded the 26 T cell receptor beta chains listed below, sequenced in a study of radiation and T cells in renal cell carcinoma. Time point reported: blood 2 weeks post-SBRT. Treatment defined: 15 Gy SBRT to primary tumor, nephrectomy 4 weeks later. Here immunoSEQ multiplex PCR was the method, and the copy in TCRdb shows in-frame clones only, minus some. The data contain roughly 150,000 clones, roughly 87% of them singletons. Sequenced material: blood, taken from a patient whose treatment included radiotherapy and nephrectomy. These receptors all come from a woman in her forties or fifties with renal cell carcinoma.

This chain links TRBV7-2 with TRBJ2-7, with TRBD1 matching over 7 bases. The J segment lost 2 bases and the V segment lost 0 bases, leaving 1 base of the junction unmatched. CDR1 is SGHTA, CDR2 FQGNSA, per germline. The CDR3 is 14 residues long. CDR3 DNA: TGTGCCAGCAGCTTAGCGGGGACAGCCTACGAGCAGTACTTC. Translated: CASSLAGTAYEQYF.

CDR3: CASTQPSSAPSGYTF. The CDR3 DNA reads TGTGCCAGCACACAACCATCGTCGGCACCTTCTGGCTACACCTTC. The chain joins TRBV9 to TRBJ1-2; D gene unclear. This CDR3 contains 15 residues. The germline gives CDR1 SGDLS, CDR2 YYNGEE. Deletions cut 6 bases from V and 7 bases from J, with 22 bases between.

V usage is TRBV5-1 and J usage is TRBJ2-5; maybe TRBD1 (8 bases). The CDR3 sequence is 14 residues long. Trimming left V 4 bases short and J 7 bases short, with 17 bases between. CDR1 and CDR2 from the germline V gene are SGHRS and YFSETQ. Here the CDR3 DNA reads TGCGCCAGCAGCCCGGGGGGCGACAGGGGGACCCAGTACTTC. Protein: CASSPGGDRGTQYF.

This clone showed up just a few times. The chain employs TRBV7-8 and TRBJ1-1; D ambiguous. Germline-derived CDR1 and CDR2 are SGHVS and FQNEAQ. This CDR3 has 12 residues. Trimming removed 1 base at V and 5 bases at J, with 5 bases between. CDR3 in amino acids: CASSLDRTEAFF. The CDR3 DNA sequence: TGTGCCAGCAGCTTAGATAGAACTGAAGCTTTCTTT.

The chain links TRBV2 to TRBJ2-3; 8 positions match TRBD2. V was pared by 6 bases and J by 2 bases, with 7 bases of the junction left unmatched. There are 15 residues in the CDR3. Germline CDR1 reads SNHLY; CDR2 reads FYNNEI. The CDR3 sequence is CASSASRGVTDTQYF. CDR3 coding DNA: TGTGCCAGCAGCGCCTCGCGGGGGGTCACAGATACGCAGTATTTT.

The J gene is TRBJ2-3, the V gene TRBV4-2; weak D call: TRBD1 (5 bases). This CDR3 contains 14 residues. Trimming stripped 2 bases from V and 2 bases from J, with 8 bases between. The germline V gene encodes CDR1 LGHNA and CDR2 YNFKEQ. CDR3 loop: CASSQKGPTDTQYF. Written as DNA, the CDR3 is TGTGCCAGCAGCCAAAAGGGGCCCACAGATACGCAGTATTTT.

The chain recombines TRBV7-8 with TRBJ2-7; D may be TRBD1 (6 bases). This CDR3 is built from 15 residues. Trimming shortened V by 3 bases and J by 3 bases, and 15 bases separated the two germline ends. CDR1 and CDR2 from the germline V gene are SGHVS and FQNEAQ. CDR3 nucleotides: TGTGCCAGCAGCTTGTTCCGTTTACAGGGCTACGAGCAGTACTTC. Its protein product is CASSLFRLQGYEQYF.

The chain recombines TRBV5-6 with TRBJ2-7; D is unresolved. V was trimmed by 0 bases and J by 3 bases, leaving 1 base between them. The CDR3 is 11 amino acids. Germline loops: CDR1 SGHDT, CDR2 YYEEEE. CDR3 amino acids: CASSLDYEQYF. CDR3 bases: TGTGCCAGCAGCTTGGACTACGAGCAGTACTTC.

The J gene is TRBJ1-3, the V gene TRBV7-9, with D unclear. CDR1 and CDR2 (germline): SEHNR, FQNEAQ (reference sequence). Trimming took off 0 bases at V and 0 bases at J, with 3 bases between the two ends. The CDR3 is 14 residues long. DNA for the CDR3: TGTGCCAGCAGCTTAGCTCCCTCTGGAAACACCATATATTTT. Translated, it gives CASSLAPSGNTIYF.

The V gene is TRBV15, the J gene TRBJ2-6, with TRBD1 matching over 8 bases. J gave up 0 bases and V 0 bases, and 10 bases lay outside the gene matches. Per the germline V gene, CDR1 is LNHNV and CDR2 is YYDKDF (reference sequence). The CDR3 loop spans 20 amino acids. This chain's CDR3 is CATSRELSGGFLSGANVLTF. The CDR3 DNA reads TGTGCCACCAGCAGAGAACTTTCAGGGGGCTTCCTCTCTGGGGCCAACGTCCTGACTTTC.

The gene calls are TRBV4-2 and TRBJ2-2; possibly TRBD1 for D (6 bases). The CDR3 spans 14 residues. V was pared by 1 base and J by 3 bases, with 6 bases between. From germline, CDR1 is LGHNA and CDR2 YNFKEQ. Here the CDR3 reads CASSQGTDTGELFF. The CDR3 DNA reads as TGTGCCAGCAGCCAAGGGACAGACACCGGGGAGCTGTTTTTT.

This chain uses TRBV5-4 with TRBJ1-3; D call uncertain. The V gene lost 5 bases and the J gene lost 1 base, with 19 bases spanning the gap. This CDR3 contains 17 residues. Germline lookup yields CDR1 SGHNT and CDR2 YYREEE (reference sequence). The CDR3 protein is CASSSDPSGRSGNTIYF. For the CDR3, the DNA is TGTGCCAGCAGTTCGGACCCTTCAGGCCGTTCTGGAAACACCATATATTTT.

This chain connects TRBV19 to TRBJ1-2; D possibly corresponds to TRBD1 (5 bases). CDR3 length equals 12 residues. V gave up 7 bases and J gave up 4 bases, with 10 bases separating them. Germline CDR1 reads LNHDA; CDR2 reads SQIVND (reference sequence). This CDR3 is CASTIGVYGYTF. The CDR3 nucleotides read TGTGCCAGTACCATAGGGGTCTATGGCTACACCTTC.

This chain links TRBV6-5 with TRBJ2-7; D ambiguous. Germline V gene data show CDR1 as MNHEY and CDR2 as SVGAGI. This CDR3 has 15 amino acids. Trimming left V 5 bases short and J 2 bases short, with 16 bases between. DNA of the CDR3: TGTGCCAGCAGTACCCCCTCGGCTTTACCCTACGAGCAGTACTTC. It translates to CASSTPSALPYEQYF.

V and J are TRBV14 and TRBJ2-1; D tentatively reads TRBD1 or TRBD2 (5 bases each). The germline V gene has CDR1 SGHDN and CDR2 FVKESK. This CDR3 is 13 amino acids long. The ends were cut back, 4 bases at V and 2 bases at J, with 6 bases in the middle. The CDR3: CASSRGAYNEQFF. The DNA for the CDR3 is TGTGCCAGCAGCCGAGGGGCCTACAATGAGCAGTTCTTC.

The rearrangement uses TRBV5-1 and TRBJ2-7; 9 bases are shared with TRBD1. V gave up 5 bases and J gave up 6 bases; unmatched junction bases: 12. The CDR3 totals 15 residues. Germline V lookup: CDR1 SGHRS, CDR2 YFSETQ. CDR3 DNA: TGCGCCAGCAGACCCGGGACAGGGATCCTCAGCGAGCAGTACTTC. This codes for CASRPGTGILSEQYF.

This chain connects TRBV29-1 to TRBJ1-5; D may be TRBD1 (6 bases). The CDR3 covers 14 residues. Trimming took 7 bases from V and 4 from J, leaving 17 bases between them. Germline lookup yields CDR1 SQVTM and CDR2 ANQGSEA. CDR3 nucleotide sequence: TGCAGCGCCCAGTTAAGGGGGGCAAATCAGCCCCAGCATTTT. It codes for CSAQLRGANQPQHF.

The V gene is TRBV7-2, the J gene TRBJ1-2, with TRBD1 identical over 11 bases. Germline assignment: CDR1 SGHTA and CDR2 FQGNSA. Losses at the gene ends were 5 bases for V and 5 bases for J; bases not matched to a gene: 10. The CDR3 totals 16 residues. This CDR3 reads CASSPSGQGAMYGYTF. The CDR3 DNA reads as TGTGCCAGCAGCCCGAGCGGACAGGGGGCTATGTATGGCTACACCTTC. Using reference TRBV7-2 and TRBJ1-2 for the parts outside the CDR3, the full variable domain is GAGVSQSPSNKVTEKGKDVELRCDPISGHTALYWYRQSLGQGLEFLIYFQGNSAPDKSGLPSDRFSAERTGGSVSTLTIQRTQQEDSAVYLCASSPSGQGAMYGYTFGSGTRLTVV.

The chain combines TRBV7-3 with TRBJ2-2; 7 bases map to TRBD1. The germline V gene encodes CDR1 SGHTA and CDR2 FQGTGA. This CDR3 has 16 residues. Unmatched junction bases numbered 6, after V lost 3 bases and J lost 2 bases. DNA for the CDR3: TGTGCCAGCAGCTTGAGGACAGGTGATAACACCGGGGAGCTGTTTTTT. The encoded protein is CASSLRTGDNTGELFF.

V and J are TRBV16 and TRBJ2-7; D may match TRBD1 or TRBD2 (5 bases each). Trimming took 0 bases from V and 6 from J, leaving 15 bases between them. Germline V gene lookup returns CDR1 KGHSY and CDR2 FQNENV. The CDR3 spans 15 residues. CDR3 coding DNA: TGTGCCAGCAGCCAATCCGGGACCGCATTCGGCGAGCAGTACTTC. Residues: CASSQSGTAFGEQYF.

CDR3 amino acids: CASSLYQGSSGANVLTF. DNA of the CDR3: TGTGCCAGCAGCTTATATCAAGGGAGCTCTGGGGCCAACGTCCTGACTTTC. The V and J genes are TRBV7-6 and TRBJ2-6; TRBD2 is a possible D gene (5 bases). CDR1 is SGHVS, CDR2 FNYEAQ, per germline. The CDR3 is 17 residues long. Trimming removed 2 bases at V and 0 bases at J, with 11 bases between.

The CDR3 DNA reads as TGCGCCAGCAGCCACGGACTAGGGACACTCGTAAGGGGACAAGAGACCCAGTACTTC. Its protein product is CASSHGLGTLVRGQETQYF. The rearrangement links TRBV4-1 to TRBJ2-5, with D possibly being TRBD2 (7 bases). The CDR3 consists of 19 residues. V dropped 3 bases and J dropped 2 bases, with 25 bases sitting between them. Germline V lookup: CDR1 MGHRA, CDR2 YSYEKL.

The gene calls are TRBV7-9 and TRBJ1-4; D uncertain. Deletions cut 7 bases from V and 9 bases from J, with 15 bases between. Germline CDR1 reads SEHNR; CDR2 reads FQNEAQ (reference sequence). The CDR3 totals 13 residues. The CDR3 region has the DNA TGTGCCAGCACTGGGCCACGGGAAAAAAAACTGTTTTTT. This translates into CASTGPREKKLFF.

This clone was seen a handful of times. The chain recombines TRBV6-6 with TRBJ1-6; weak D call: TRBD1 (6 bases). This CDR3 has 14 amino acids. V lost 2 bases and J 8 bases, leaving 10 bases between the germline ends. Germline lookup yields CDR1 MNHNY and CDR2 SVGAGI (reference sequence). This CDR3 is CASSYGQLHSPLHF. CDR3 DNA sequence: TGTGCCAGCAGTTACGGACAGCTCCATTCACCCCTCCACTTT.

The CDR3 DNA is TGTGCCAGCAGCTTTACGAGGGGGGGCACAGATACGCAGTATTTT. Amino acids: CASSFTRGGTDTQYF. The chain joins TRBV7-9 to TRBJ2-3; D is tentatively TRBD1 or TRBD2 (6 bases each). Germline CDR1 is SEHNR and CDR2 is FQNEAQ (reference sequence). CDR3 size: 15 residues. V gave up 3 bases and J gave up 1 base, with 11 bases separating them.

This clone was counted only a few times. The chain couples TRBV18 to TRBJ1-1, with D hard to call. CDR1 is KGHSH, CDR2 LQKENI, per germline. Trimming stripped 4 bases from V and 1 base from J, with 10 bases between. The CDR3 runs to 14 residues. CDR3 sequence reads: CASSLSAGNTEAFF. CDR3 nucleotides: TGTGCCAGCTCACTCTCCGCAGGGAACACTGAAGCTTTCTTT.